Listed below are T cell receptor beta chains from one sample, sequenced in a study of beta chain features in type 1 diabetes. The data were produced by immunoSEQ multiplex PCR, yet TCRdb's version contains in-frame clones alone and is incomplete. The profile covers about 140,000 clones, with about 10% appearing a single time and roughly 1.4% taken by the ten largest. The sample comprised naive CD4+ T cells from blood. These receptor sequences come from a man aged 18 to 30 in good health. CDR3s leave out the opening cysteine and the closing phenylalanine or tryptophan. Fields, in order: J gene, D gene, V gene, clone size, CDR3 protein. A D gene is named only where the DNA matches it firmly. Size is omitted from some rows. Given values are once, few, many or a class for expanded clones.

j_call: TRBJ2-3; d_call: NA; v_call: TRBV4-2; clone_size: NA; cdr3_aa: ASSQEVGQARTDTQY
j_call: TRBJ1-2; d_call: NA; v_call: TRBV9; clone_size: NA; cdr3_aa: ASSMPGHRYGYT
j_call: TRBJ2-7; d_call: NA; v_call: TRBV6-5; clone_size: few; cdr3_aa: ASSLPGAYEQY
j_call: TRBJ2-1; d_call: TRBD1; v_call: TRBV5-1; clone_size: NA; cdr3_aa: ASRLLGQGFFDEQF
j_call: TRBJ2-5; d_call: TRBD2; v_call: TRBV5-6; clone_size: few; cdr3_aa: ASSQLAGEETQY
j_call: TRBJ2-7; d_call: NA; v_call: TRBV7-9; clone_size: few; cdr3_aa: ASSSIYEQY
j_call: TRBJ2-7; d_call: NA; v_call: TRBV7-2; clone_size: few; cdr3_aa: ASSLVEQGGEQY
j_call: TRBJ1-2; d_call: NA; v_call: TRBV6-5; clone_size: NA; cdr3_aa: ASSYSGGRGYGYT
j_call: TRBJ1-1; d_call: NA; v_call: TRBV5-4; clone_size: NA; cdr3_aa: ASSSLQENTEAF
j_call: TRBJ2-1; d_call: NA; v_call: TRBV25-1; clone_size: NA; cdr3_aa: ASSEGGYYGNEQF
j_call: TRBJ2-7; d_call: TRBD1; v_call: TRBV19; clone_size: NA; cdr3_aa: ASSILPSDRGLYEQY
j_call: TRBJ2-5; d_call: TRBD2; v_call: TRBV9; clone_size: NA; cdr3_aa: ASSVGTSGGWDETQY
j_call: TRBJ2-5; d_call: TRBD1; v_call: TRBV11-2; clone_size: few; cdr3_aa: ASSSSRDRAGETQY
j_call: TRBJ2-2; d_call: TRBD1; v_call: TRBV18; clone_size: few; cdr3_aa: ASSRNVGTGLNTGELF
j_call: TRBJ1-5; d_call: TRBD1; v_call: TRBV18; clone_size: few; cdr3_aa: ASSPDREAQPQH
j_call: TRBJ2-3; d_call: TRBD2; v_call: TRBV4-2; clone_size: few; cdr3_aa: ASSQDFGGGGPDTQY
j_call: TRBJ2-1; d_call: TRBD2; v_call: TRBV9; clone_size: few; cdr3_aa: ASSVAPLAGGVDEQF
j_call: TRBJ2-3; d_call: TRBD2; v_call: TRBV2; clone_size: few; cdr3_aa: ASSLRGGGKDTQY
j_call: TRBJ1-2; d_call: TRBD1; v_call: TRBV6-5; clone_size: few; cdr3_aa: ASSFYRGLNYGYT
j_call: TRBJ2-5; d_call: TRBD2; v_call: TRBV6-1; clone_size: few; cdr3_aa: ASSEIWTSGEETQY
j_call: TRBJ2-7; d_call: NA; v_call: TRBV2; clone_size: few; cdr3_aa: ASTGRGARSGEQY
j_call: TRBJ2-5; d_call: NA; v_call: TRBV27; clone_size: NA; cdr3_aa: ASSPPPAVQETQY
j_call: TRBJ1-3; d_call: NA; v_call: TRBV9; clone_size: NA; cdr3_aa: ASSDWTPPTLPGNTIY
j_call: TRBJ2-5; d_call: TRBD2; v_call: TRBV5-4; clone_size: few; cdr3_aa: ASSKGLEETQY
j_call: TRBJ1-4; d_call: NA; v_call: TRBV7-2; clone_size: many; cdr3_aa: ASSAQSATNEKLF
j_call: TRBJ2-7; d_call: NA; v_call: TRBV5-4; clone_size: NA; cdr3_aa: ASSSRQDSYEQY
j_call: TRBJ2-2; d_call: TRBD2; v_call: TRBV9; clone_size: few; cdr3_aa: ASSVEVAGTTGELF
j_call: TRBJ1-5; d_call: TRBD1; v_call: TRBV5-1; clone_size: few; cdr3_aa: ASSLTGTGGDSNQPQH
j_call: TRBJ1-2; d_call: NA; v_call: TRBV11-2; clone_size: few; cdr3_aa: ASSLSDIGGYT
j_call: TRBJ2-1; d_call: TRBD2; v_call: TRBV9; clone_size: few; cdr3_aa: ASSLGGIGEHEQF
j_call: TRBJ2-3; d_call: TRBD2; v_call: TRBV6-5; clone_size: few; cdr3_aa: ASRGTSGASTQY
j_call: TRBJ2-5; d_call: TRBD1; v_call: TRBV15; clone_size: few; cdr3_aa: ATSRGQGAYQETQY
j_call: TRBJ2-5; d_call: TRBD1; v_call: TRBV7-8; clone_size: few; cdr3_aa: ASSPTGGAETQY
j_call: TRBJ2-3; d_call: NA; v_call: TRBV5-4; clone_size: many; cdr3_aa: ASSFSADTQY
j_call: TRBJ2-5; d_call: NA; v_call: TRBV5-1; clone_size: few; cdr3_aa: ASSLPEETQY
j_call: TRBJ2-3; d_call: TRBD2; v_call: TRBV5-1; clone_size: NA; cdr3_aa: ASSPLSGGTTDTQY
j_call: TRBJ2-7; d_call: NA; v_call: TRBV7-2; clone_size: NA; cdr3_aa: ASSFDRPGEQY
j_call: TRBJ2-7; d_call: TRBD2; v_call: TRBV5-1; clone_size: few; cdr3_aa: ASSLAGLAGEVSYEQY
j_call: TRBJ2-1; d_call: TRBD1; v_call: TRBV5-8; clone_size: few; cdr3_aa: ASSLVPRTGKNEQF
j_call: TRBJ1-5; d_call: NA; v_call: TRBV19; clone_size: few; cdr3_aa: ASTDTGRNQPQH
j_call: TRBJ1-2; d_call: NA; v_call: TRBV6-6; clone_size: NA; cdr3_aa: ASQGGVENYGYT
j_call: TRBJ1-5; d_call: NA; v_call: TRBV6-5; clone_size: NA; cdr3_aa: ASNDRFNQPQH
j_call: TRBJ2-7; d_call: TRBD2; v_call: TRBV30; clone_size: NA; cdr3_aa: AWSRGSGENSYEQY